These T cell receptor beta chains were read from a single sample in a study of blood T cell repertoires in COVID-19. Assay: immunoSEQ multiplex PCR; the TCRdb copy retains only in-frame clones and omits some. This table has about 220,000 clones, around 82% appearing once. The sample comprised peripheral blood. These receptors came from a woman between 65 and 79 years old with acute or convalescent COVID-19. Each CDR3 is given with its conserved first and last residue. A D gene is named only where the DNA matches it firmly. Some rows have no size entry. The others give once, few or many, or a class for an expanded clone.

v_call: TRBV5-1
d_call: -
clone_size: -
j_call: TRBJ2-5
cdr3_nt: TGCGCCAGCAGCTTGGTGACAGTCGAAGAGACCCAGTACTTC
cdr3_aa: CASSLVTVEETQYF

v_call: TRBV9
d_call: -
clone_size: once
j_call: TRBJ1-2
cdr3_nt: TGTGCCAGCAGCGTAATGGTGGGGGGTGGCTACACCTTC
cdr3_aa: CASSVMVGGGYTF

v_call: TRBV4-3
d_call: -
clone_size: -
j_call: TRBJ2-2
cdr3_nt: TGCGCCAGCAGCCAAGATTCCGGGTCCGGGGAGCTGTTTTTT
cdr3_aa: CASSQDSGSGELFF

v_call: TRBV10-2
d_call: TRBD2
clone_size: -
j_call: TRBJ2-5
cdr3_nt: TGCGCCAGCAGTGACCGGGGGGGGCCGGGGGAGACCCAGTACTTC
cdr3_aa: CASSDRGGPGETQYF

v_call: TRBV28
d_call: TRBD1
clone_size: -
j_call: TRBJ1-2
cdr3_nt: TGTGCCAGCACTACCGACAGGGGGCATGGCTACACCTTC
cdr3_aa: CASTTDRGHGYTF

v_call: TRBV18
d_call: TRBD1
clone_size: -
j_call: TRBJ2-1
cdr3_nt: TGTGCCAGCTCACCATTACAGGGGGCGTTAGGTGAGCAGTTCTTC
cdr3_aa: CASSPLQGALGEQFF

v_call: TRBV2
d_call: TRBD1
clone_size: few
j_call: TRBJ1-2
cdr3_nt: TGTGCCAGCAGTGAAGCTAACAGGGGGCTGAACTATGGCTACACCTTC
cdr3_aa: CASSEANRGLNYGYTF

v_call: TRBV6-5
d_call: -
clone_size: -
j_call: TRBJ1-1
cdr3_nt: TGTGCCAGCAGTTACGGGGGGGGCGCAAACACTGAAGCTTTCTTT
cdr3_aa: CASSYGGGANTEAFF

v_call: TRBV28
d_call: TRBD1
clone_size: -
j_call: TRBJ1-1
cdr3_nt: TGTGCCAGCAGACCGGGGACAGGGGTTCGCCGCACTGAAGCTTTCTTT
cdr3_aa: CASRPGTGVRRTEAFF

v_call: TRBV5-6
d_call: -
clone_size: -
j_call: TRBJ1-5
cdr3_nt: TGTGCCAGCAGCTCCTCGGTGACGTCGGGTCAGCCCCAGCATTTT
cdr3_aa: CASSSSVTSGQPQHF

v_call: TRBV7-9
d_call: TRBD1
clone_size: -
j_call: TRBJ1-1
cdr3_nt: TGTGCCAGCAGCGCCCAGGGGGCAGAAACTGAAGCTTTCTTT
cdr3_aa: CASSAQGAETEAFF

v_call: TRBV4-1
d_call: -
clone_size: -
j_call: TRBJ2-7
cdr3_nt: TGCGCCAGCAGCCATACCGAACAATACGAGCAGTACTTC
cdr3_aa: CASSHTEQYEQYF

v_call: TRBV3-1/TRBV3-2
d_call: -
clone_size: -
j_call: TRBJ2-3
cdr3_nt: TGTGCCAGCAGCCCTGCGGGGGCCGGCACAGATACGCAGTATTTT
cdr3_aa: CASSPAGAGTDTQYF

v_call: TRBV2
d_call: TRBD1
clone_size: -
j_call: TRBJ1-2
cdr3_nt: TGTGCCAGCAGTCCGACAGGGTATGGCTACACCTTC
cdr3_aa: CASSPTGYGYTF

v_call: TRBV19
d_call: TRBD1
clone_size: -
j_call: TRBJ1-1
cdr3_nt: TGTGCCAGTGGAGACAGGGGATACACTGAAGCTTTCTTT
cdr3_aa: CASGDRGYTEAFF

v_call: TRBV15
d_call: TRBD2
clone_size: -
j_call: TRBJ2-3
cdr3_nt: TGTGCCACCAGCAGAGATGGGAGCGGGGGCACAGATACGCAGTATTTT
cdr3_aa: CATSRDGSGGTDTQYF

v_call: TRBV5-1
d_call: TRBD1
clone_size: -
j_call: TRBJ1-6
cdr3_nt: TGCGCCAGCAGCTTAGGACAGGAGAATTCACCCCTCCACTTT
cdr3_aa: CASSLGQENSPLHF

v_call: TRBV7-2
d_call: -
clone_size: -
j_call: TRBJ2-3
cdr3_nt: TGTGCCAGCGGGGAGGGGGTTAACTATTTCACAGATACGCAGTATTTT
cdr3_aa: CASGEGVNYFTDTQYF

v_call: TRBV19
d_call: TRBD1
clone_size: -
j_call: TRBJ2-7
cdr3_nt: TGTGCCAGTAGTCAGACAGGGGGGGACGACGAGCAGTACTTC
cdr3_aa: CASSQTGGDDEQYF

v_call: TRBV5-1
d_call: TRBD1
clone_size: -
j_call: TRBJ2-5
cdr3_nt: TGCGCCAGCAGCTTGGGGACAGGGTACCAAGAGACCCAGTACTTC
cdr3_aa: CASSLGTGYQETQYF

v_call: TRBV3-1/TRBV3-2
d_call: -
clone_size: -
j_call: TRBJ2-3
cdr3_nt: TGTGCCAGCAGCCAAGGTGGGGGAGGAGATACGCAGTATTTT
cdr3_aa: CASSQGGGGDTQYF

v_call: TRBV15
d_call: TRBD1
clone_size: -
j_call: TRBJ1-3
cdr3_nt: TGTGCCACCAGCACCACCGGGACAGCAGGAAACACCATATATTTT
cdr3_aa: CATSTTGTAGNTIYF

v_call: TRBV7-8
d_call: TRBD1
clone_size: -
j_call: TRBJ1-2
cdr3_nt: TGTGCCAGCAGCCCCGCCCCGGGACAGGGGAACTATGGCTACACCTTC
cdr3_aa: CASSPAPGQGNYGYTF

v_call: TRBV5-1
d_call: -
clone_size: -
j_call: TRBJ2-7
cdr3_nt: TGCGCCAGCAGCCCGAGCCAGGGGAGCTACGAGCAGTACTTC
cdr3_aa: CASSPSQGSYEQYF

v_call: TRBV29-1
d_call: -
clone_size: -
j_call: TRBJ2-2
cdr3_nt: TGCAGCGTTAAGGTCGCCGGGGCCGGGGAGCTGTTTTTT
cdr3_aa: CSVKVAGAGELFF

v_call: TRBV5-1
d_call: -
clone_size: -
j_call: TRBJ2-1
cdr3_nt: TGCGCCAGCAGGTACGACTCCCCCGTGGGCAATGAGCAGTTCTTC
cdr3_aa: CASRYDSPVGNEQFF

v_call: TRBV5-1
d_call: TRBD1
clone_size: -
j_call: TRBJ1-2
cdr3_nt: TGCGCCAGCAGATCCCGGACAGGGGGCTTTCCTGGCTACACCTTC
cdr3_aa: CASRSRTGGFPGYTF

v_call: TRBV5-6
d_call: TRBD2
clone_size: -
j_call: TRBJ2-3
cdr3_nt: TGTGCCAGCAGCGCGGGACTTTTAGCGGGGTCGTCAGATACGCAGTATTTT
cdr3_aa: CASSAGLLAGSSDTQYF

v_call: TRBV6-1
d_call: -
clone_size: -
j_call: TRBJ1-1
cdr3_nt: TGTGCCAGCAGTGAGGAGGGTTGGGCTGAAGCTTTCTTT
cdr3_aa: CASSEEGWAEAFF

v_call: TRBV5-1
d_call: TRBD1
clone_size: -
j_call: TRBJ1-2
cdr3_nt: TGCGCCAGCACTACAGGGGCGACTGGCTACACCTTC
cdr3_aa: CASTTGATGYTF

v_call: TRBV2
d_call: TRBD1
clone_size: -
j_call: TRBJ1-2
cdr3_nt: TGTGCCAGCAAGGGACAGTATGATGGCTACACCTTC
cdr3_aa: CASKGQYDGYTF

v_call: TRBV19
d_call: -
clone_size: -
j_call: TRBJ2-5
cdr3_nt: TGTGCCAGTAGTATAGCGACAGGACTGGGGGAGACCCAGTACTTC
cdr3_aa: CASSIATGLGETQYF

v_call: TRBV6-1
d_call: TRBD1
clone_size: -
j_call: TRBJ2-7
cdr3_nt: TGTGCCAGCAGTGAACCCCGCAAACAGGGGAGCTACGAGCAGTACTTC
cdr3_aa: CASSEPRKQGSYEQYF

v_call: TRBV10-1
d_call: -
clone_size: once
j_call: TRBJ2-3
cdr3_nt: TGCGCCAGCAGTAAGAGCGCCCCTAGCACAGATACGCAGTATTTT
cdr3_aa: CASSKSAPSTDTQYF

v_call: TRBV6-5
d_call: TRBD2
clone_size: -
j_call: TRBJ2-1
cdr3_nt: TGTGCCAGCAGTTACCGCAGGGCGGGGGGCTACAATGAGCAGTTCTTC
cdr3_aa: CASSYRRAGGYNEQFF

v_call: TRBV30
d_call: TRBD1
clone_size: -
j_call: TRBJ2-5
cdr3_nt: TGTGCCTGGAGTGTACCCGTCGGACAGGGGAAGGAGACCCAGTACTTC
cdr3_aa: CAWSVPVGQGKETQYF

v_call: TRBV2
d_call: TRBD2
clone_size: -
j_call: TRBJ2-5
cdr3_nt: TGTGCCAGCAGACCAGGAGGCGGGGGGGAGACCCAGTACTTC
cdr3_aa: CASRPGGGGETQYF

v_call: TRBV6-1
d_call: TRBD1
clone_size: -
j_call: TRBJ1-4
cdr3_nt: TGTGCCAGCAGTGAAGCGGGGACAGGGTTTGCAACTAATGAAAAACTGTTTTTT
cdr3_aa: CASSEAGTGFATNEKLFF

v_call: TRBV11-2
d_call: TRBD1
clone_size: once
j_call: TRBJ1-5
cdr3_nt: TGTGCCAGCAGCGTACAGGGGAGGCAGCCCCAGCATTTT
cdr3_aa: CASSVQGRQPQHF

v_call: TRBV5-8
d_call: TRBD1
clone_size: -
j_call: TRBJ2-2
cdr3_nt: TGTGCCAGCAGACCACAGGGGGCAACCGGGGAGCTGTTTTTT
cdr3_aa: CASRPQGATGELFF

v_call: TRBV30
d_call: TRBD2
clone_size: once
j_call: TRBJ2-3
cdr3_nt: TGTGCCTGGAGTGTACGGGGAGGATTAGCGGGGTGGGTAGATACGCAGTATTTT
cdr3_aa: CAWSVRGGLAGWVDTQYF

v_call: TRBV5-8
d_call: TRBD1
clone_size: many
j_call: TRBJ1-2
cdr3_nt: TGTGCCAGCAGCTTCCGGACAGGGGAAGTTAACTATGGCTACACCTTC
cdr3_aa: CASSFRTGEVNYGYTF

v_call: TRBV2
d_call: TRBD2
clone_size: -
j_call: TRBJ2-1
cdr3_nt: TGTGCCAGCAGTATTAGCGGGGGGAGTAACAATGAGCAGTTCTTC
cdr3_aa: CASSISGGSNNEQFF

v_call: TRBV6-1
d_call: -
clone_size: -
j_call: TRBJ2-5
cdr3_nt: TGTGCCAGCAGTGAAGACGTGGGGGGTCGCGGGACCCAGTACTTC
cdr3_aa: CASSEDVGGRGTQYF

v_call: TRBV6-6
d_call: -
clone_size: -
j_call: TRBJ2-3
cdr3_nt: TGTGCCAGCAGGTCAGGGGGCACAGATACGCAGTATTTT
cdr3_aa: CASRSGGTDTQYF

v_call: TRBV19
d_call: -
clone_size: -
j_call: TRBJ1-1
cdr3_nt: TGTGCCAGTAGTATTCATGCGGGAAAGAACACTGAAGCTTTCTTT
cdr3_aa: CASSIHAGKNTEAFF

v_call: TRBV7-3
d_call: -
clone_size: -
j_call: TRBJ2-3
cdr3_nt: TGTGCCAGCAGCCAACGGGACTTTAGAACAGATACGCAGTATTTT
cdr3_aa: CASSQRDFRTDTQYF